The next 30 T cell receptor beta chains were all read from a single sample in a study of cytotoxic CD8 clonotypes in ibrutinib-treated CLL. The repertoire was sequenced with immunoSEQ multiplex PCR; TCRdb's copy has only in-frame clones and lacks some. The table records 130,000 to 150,000 clones, approximately 81% of them present only once. The sample consisted of PBMCs, taken after 12 months of ibrutinib treatment. All receptors derive from a human donor with chronic lymphocytic leukemia.

V usage is TRBV28 and J usage is TRBJ1-4; possibly TRBD1 for D (5 bases). Deletions cut 6 bases from V and 8 bases from J, with 22 bases between. There are 16 residues in the CDR3. The germline CDR1 and CDR2 sequences are MDHEN and SYDVKM. The CDR3 region has the DNA TGTGCCAGCAGGGCTATAGACAGAGGTCGGTTAGAAAAACTGTTTTTT. This encodes CASRAIDRGRLEKLFF. Variable domain in full (rest from reference TRBV28 and TRBJ1-4): DVKVTQSSRYLVKRTGEKVFLECVQDMDHENMFWYRQDPGLGLRLIYFSYDVKMKEKGDIPEGYSVSREKKERFSLILESASTNQTSMYLCASRAIDRGRLEKLFFGSGTQLSVL.

Only a few counts were recorded for this clone. The rearrangement uses TRBV15 and TRBJ1-3; 11 positions match TRBD1. The CDR3 runs 15 residues. In germline, CDR1 is LNHNV, CDR2 YYDKDF (reference sequence). The J segment lost 4 bases and the V segment lost 3 bases, leaving 2 bases of the junction unmatched. Here the CDR3 reads CATSRDRGPGNTIYF. CDR3 nucleotides: TGTGCCACCAGCAGGGACAGGGGGCCGGGAAACACCATATATTTT. Full variable domain (rest looked up from reference TRBV15 and TRBJ1-3): DAMVIQNPRYQVTQFGKPVTLSCSQTLNHNVMYWYQQKSSQAPKLLFHYYDKDFNNEADTPDNFQSRRPNTSFCFLDIRSPGLGDTAMYLCATSRDRGPGNTIYFGEGSWLTVV.

The chain carries TRBV4-3 and TRBJ1-4; D is possibly TRBD1 (6 bases). V dropped 3 bases and J dropped 2 bases, with 10 bases sitting between them. CDR1 is LGHNA, CDR2 YSLEER, per germline. The CDR3 runs 15 residues. CDR3 in DNA: TGCGCCAGCAGCCATTGGGGGCAGACTAATGAAAAACTGTTTTTT. This encodes CASSHWGQTNEKLFF.

Only a few counts were recorded for this clone. The rearrangement uses TRBV19 and TRBJ1-5; tentative D call: TRBD1 (5 bases). Trimming took off 9 bases at V and 0 bases at J, with 12 bases between the two ends. CDR1 is LNHDA and CDR2 is SQIVND in the germline V gene (reference sequence). The CDR3 has 14 amino acids. CDR3 in amino acids: CASQTDYSNQPQHF. CDR3 nucleotide sequence: TGTGCCAGCCAGACAGACTATAGCAATCAGCCCCAGCATTTT.

This clone was picked up a small number of times. The CDR3 reads CASRDHRGGYGYTF. The CDR3 nucleotides are TGTGCCAGCAGGGATCACAGGGGAGGCTATGGCTACACCTTC. V gene TRBV6-5 combines with J gene TRBJ1-2; TRBD1 aligns across 7 bases. V shed 6 bases and J 4 bases; nucleotides not matched to a gene: 8. There are 14 residues in the CDR3. Germline CDR1 MNHEY, CDR2 SVGAGI.

This clone was picked up a small number of times. The J gene is TRBJ2-1, the V gene TRBV19; 11 bases are shared with TRBD2. In germline, CDR1 is LNHDA, CDR2 SQIVND (reference sequence). This CDR3 region has 16 residues. Losses at the gene ends were 4 bases for V and 5 bases for J; bases not matched to a gene: 7. For the CDR3, the DNA is TGTGCCAGTAGTAGGGGGACTAGCGGACATGACAATGAGCAGTTCTTC. It is translated as CASSRGTSGHDNEQFF.

This clone was found once. The chain couples TRBV4-2 to TRBJ2-3; 11 bases fit TRBD2. CDR1 and CDR2 from the germline V gene are LGHNA and YNFKEQ. Unmatched junction bases numbered 15, after V lost 4 bases and J lost 9 bases. The CDR3 has 17 amino acids. This CDR3 reads CASSPTSGRGGGETQYF. CDR3 bases: TGTGCCAGCAGCCCAACTAGCGGGAGAGGGGGTGGAGAAACGCAGTATTTT.

This chain joins TRBV4-1 and TRBJ1-3, with D hard to call. V was trimmed by 0 bases and J by 2 bases, leaving 8 bases between them. This CDR3 has 15 amino acids. From germline, CDR1 is MGHRA and CDR2 YSYEKL. For the CDR3, the DNA is TGCGCCAGCAGCCAAGATAGGGTGGCTGGAAACACCATATATTTT. Translated, it gives CASSQDRVAGNTIYF.

The rearrangement links TRBV7-9 to TRBJ2-3, with 8 bases that match TRBD1. This CDR3 spans 16 amino acids. Looked up from germline, CDR1 is SEHNR and CDR2 is FQNEAQ (reference sequence). The V gene end was trimmed by 3 bases and the J gene end by 1 base; junction bases not matched to a gene: 6. In DNA, the CDR3 is TGTGCCAGCAGCTTGACAGGGGCGCTTGGCACAGATACGCAGTATTTT. It translates to CASSLTGALGTDTQYF.

The chain recombines TRBV27 with TRBJ2-7; D is unresolved. The germline V and J ends were trimmed by 4 bases and 4 bases, with 14 bases remaining between them. The V gene's germline CDR1 is MNHEY and CDR2 SMNVEV (reference sequence). The CDR3 length is 14 residues. As DNA, the CDR3 is TGTGCCAGCAGTTGGGGTCCATCAGAATACGAGCAGTACTTC. It is translated as CASSWGPSEYEQYF.

The chain recombines TRBV18 with TRBJ2-1; no clear D. V lost 4 bases and J 5 bases, leaving 12 bases between the germline ends. The CDR3 loop spans 14 amino acids. CDR1 is KGHSH and CDR2 is LQKENI in the germline V gene. The CDR3 region is CASSQSSADNEQFF. In nucleotides, the CDR3 is TGTGCCAGCTCACAGTCCTCGGCAGACAATGAGCAGTTCTTC.

The chain carries TRBV9 and TRBJ1-2; TRBD1 aligns across 9 bases. The CDR3 has 16 amino acids. V trimming: 4 bases; J trimming: 1 base; junction bases outside the gene matches: 8. Germline V gene lookup returns CDR1 SGDLS and CDR2 YYNGEE. CDR3 sequence reads: CASSPHGTGRNYGYTF. The CDR3 DNA reads as TGTGCCAGCAGCCCACACGGGACAGGGCGTAACTATGGCTACACCTTC.

The chain recombines TRBV27 with TRBJ2-5; weak D call: TRBD1 (7 bases). In germline, CDR1 is MNHEY, CDR2 SMNVEV (reference sequence). Trimming left V 5 bases short and J 4 bases short, with 23 bases between. The CDR3 is 17 amino acids. CDR3 amino acids: CASSPQGLLAIRETQYF. CDR3 coding DNA: TGTGCCAGCAGTCCACAGGGGCTGCTAGCGATTCGAGAGACCCAGTACTTC.

The rearrangement links TRBV28 to TRBJ2-5; D uncertain. The V end lost 1 base, the J end lost 3 bases, and 12 bases lay between the germline ends. Germline V gene data show CDR1 as MDHEN and CDR2 as SYDVKM. This CDR3 comprises 15 residues. CDR3 sequence (DNA): TGTGCCAGCAGTTTATCGCAGCGATACGAAGAGACCCAGTACTTC. This codes for CASSLSQRYEETQYF.

This rearrangement joins TRBV5-4 to TRBJ2-2; the match to TRBD2 covers 14 bases. The germline gives CDR1 SGHNT, CDR2 YYREEE (reference sequence). V was clipped by 3 bases and J by 4 bases; unmatched bases: 11. This CDR3 region has 19 residues. The CDR3 region is CASSSPGLAGVGGTGELFF. CDR3 nucleotides: TGTGCCAGCAGCTCACCGGGACTAGCGGGAGTGGGAGGCACCGGGGAGCTGTTTTTT.

The chain links TRBV7-2 to TRBJ2-3; D may match TRBD1 or TRBD2 (5 bases each). The CDR3 spans 14 residues. CDR1 is SGHTA and CDR2 is FQGNSA in the germline V gene. V lost 0 bases to trimming and J lost 4 bases, with 8 bases between them. CDR3 amino acids: CASSLAGGSDTQYF. The CDR3 nucleotides are TGTGCCAGCAGCTTAGCTGGGGGTTCAGATACGCAGTATTTT.

CDR3 coding DNA: TGTGCCAGCAGTGGGGGGTCCCCAACGCACTTTTACGAGCAGTACTTC. Translated: CASSGGSPTHFYEQYF. This chain joins TRBV2 and TRBJ2-7, with D perhaps matching TRBD1 or TRBD2 (5 bases each). Trimming cost V 4 bases and J 4 bases, with 20 bases left between them. Germline V lookup: CDR1 SNHLY, CDR2 FYNNEI. The CDR3 runs to 16 residues.

This clone was found a few times. The CDR3 sequence: CASSRQGAIRTEAFF. CDR3 DNA sequence: TGCGCCAGCAGTAGACAGGGGGCTATTCGCACTGAAGCTTTCTTT. J is TRBJ1-1 and V is TRBV4-1; TRBD1 aligns across 10 bases. The trim removed 6 bases at V and 4 bases at J, leaving 8 bases unmatched. The CDR3 loop spans 15 amino acids. Germline V CDR1 and CDR2: MGHRA, YSYEKL.

The chain has TRBV10-2 and TRBJ2-7; possible D gene TRBD2, 5 bases. Germline assignment: CDR1 WSHSY and CDR2 SAAADI. V lost 1 base, J lost 0 bases, and 7 bases lay in between. The CDR3 is 14 residues long. In DNA, the CDR3 is TGCGCCAGCAGTGAGTTCGGGGTCTCCTACGAGCAGTACTTC. Protein sequence: CASSEFGVSYEQYF.

The rearrangement joins TRBV6-5 to TRBJ1-1; D gene unclear. The CDR3 runs 15 residues. Per germline, CDR1 MNHEY and CDR2 SVGAGI. V lost 2 bases, J lost 4 bases, and 14 bases lay in between. This CDR3 reads CASSYPTREVTEAFF. CDR3 nucleotide sequence: TGTGCCAGCAGTTACCCAACACGTGAGGTCACTGAAGCTTTCTTT.

In this sample, this clone turned up a few times. The V and J genes are TRBV5-6 and TRBJ1-3; D call uncertain. This CDR3 contains 12 residues. CDR1 and CDR2 from the germline V gene are SGHDT and YYEEEE. Trimming stripped 5 bases from V and 5 bases from J, with 8 bases between. Here the CDR3 DNA reads TGTGCCAGCAGTTCTACTCGAAACACCATATATTTT. Translating it yields CASSSTRNTIYF.

The rearrangement links TRBV28 to TRBJ2-1; 13 positions agree with TRBD2. Germline CDR1 and CDR2: MDHEN and SYDVKM. CDR3 length: 17 residues. J gave up 2 bases and V 4 bases, and 5 bases lay outside the gene matches. This CDR3 reads CASSSTSGRYPYNEQFF. CDR3 DNA: TGTGCCAGCAGTTCGACTAGCGGGAGGTATCCCTACAATGAGCAGTTCTTC.

This clone was seen only once. The chain links TRBV15 to TRBJ2-1; D is tentatively TRBD1 or TRBD2 (5 bases each). Germline V gene lookup returns CDR1 LNHNV and CDR2 YYDKDF (reference sequence). This CDR3 comprises 13 residues. The germline V and J ends were trimmed by 6 bases and 4 bases, with 10 bases remaining between them. Here the CDR3 DNA reads TGTGCCACCAGGGGGACGGGTTACAATGAGCAGTTCTTC. Translated, it gives CATRGTGYNEQFF.

V gene TRBV21-1 combines with J gene TRBJ1-5; TRBD1, as called in the table, went unchecked against the DNA. TRBV21-1 is described as a pseudogene. The CDR3 loop spans 19 amino acids. This CDR3 is CASSKEKGALEYGMLPQHF. CDR3 bases: TGTGCCAGCAGCAAAGAGAAGGGGGCCCTAGAGTACGGGATGTTGCCCCAGCATTTT.

The J gene is TRBJ2-1, the V gene TRBV9; 8 bases align to TRBD2. This CDR3 has 16 residues. Germline V gene data show CDR1 as SGDLS and CDR2 as YYNGEE. Trimming took 0 bases from V and 1 from J; bases not matched to a gene: 3. CDR3 residues: CASSVAGLGSYNEQFF. Written as DNA, the CDR3 is TGTGCCAGCAGCGTAGCGGGACTAGGGTCCTACAATGAGCAGTTCTTC. The entire variable domain, with the rest obtained from reference TRBV9 and TRBJ2-1, is as follows: DSGVTQTPKHLITATGQRVTLRCSPRSGDLSVYWYQQSLDQGLQFLIQYYNGEERAKGNILERFSAQQFPDLHSELNLSSLELGDSALYFCASSVAGLGSYNEQFFGPGTRLTVL.

The rearrangement links TRBV5-1 to TRBJ1-2; 12 positions match TRBD1. With 4 bases clipped from V and 6 bases from J, the junction kept 4 bases outside the gene matches. The CDR3 is 14 amino acids. Germline values: CDR1 SGHRS, CDR2 YFSETQ. The chain's CDR3 is CASSPGQGAHGYTF. CDR3 DNA sequence: TGCGCCAGCAGCCCGGGACAGGGGGCGCATGGCTACACCTTC. Combining the CDR3 with reference TRBV5-1 and TRBJ1-2 gives the whole variable domain KAGVTQTPRYLIKTRGQQVTLSCSPISGHRSVSWYQQTPGQGLQFLFEYFSETQRNKGNFPGRFSGRQFSNSRSEMNVSTLELGDSALYLCASSPGQGAHGYTFGSGTRLTVV.

A few counts support this clone. The gene calls are TRBV10-3 and TRBJ2-7, with 7 bases lining up with TRBD1. This CDR3 contains 13 residues. Germline-derived CDR1 and CDR2 are ENHRY and SYGVKD. J lost 3 bases, V lost 10 bases, and 9 bases had no gene match. The CDR3 nucleotides read TGTGCCAGTCGGACAGGTGGAGACTACGAGCAGTACTTC. It translates to CASRTGGDYEQYF.

V and J are TRBV7-2 and TRBJ2-6; no firm D call. The CDR3 extends over 15 amino acids. V lost 5 bases, J lost 0 bases, and 8 bases lay in between. Germline loops: CDR1 SGHTA, CDR2 FQGNSA. The CDR3 nucleotides are TGTGCCAGCAGCCGAGGTGTCTCTGGGGCCAACGTCCTGACTTTC. Amino acids: CASSRGVSGANVLTF.

J is TRBJ1-5 and V is TRBV14, with 9 bases identical to TRBD1. The CDR3 extends over 15 amino acids. With V trimmed by 0 bases and J by 5 bases, 2 bases remained unmatched. Germline V gene data show CDR1 as SGHDN and CDR2 as FVKESK. The CDR3 DNA is TGTGCCAGCAGCCAAGAGACAGGGGGGCATCAGCCCCAGCATTTT. This sequence encodes CASSQETGGHQPQHF.

This clone was detected a few times. CDR3: CASSFPKRVETQYF. CDR3 DNA: TGTGCCAGCAGTTTCCCTAAAAGGGTTGAGACCCAGTACTTC. The chain has TRBV28 and TRBJ2-5; D is unresolved. Germline-derived CDR1 and CDR2 are MDHEN and SYDVKM. V was clipped by 3 bases and J by 5 bases, with 13 bases between them. CDR3 length: 14 amino acids.